In its sample, the clone carrying this T cell receptor (beta chain) was seen many times. Its matching antigen is unknown. The record originates from a study of CD8 T cells in ankylosing spondylitis. Study results and caveats: Clones that were linked to disease were CD8+ and were relatively rare in peripheral blood.

MiXCR was run by TCRdb on the 5' RACE reads, yielding one entry per CDR3 protein. The profile covers approximately 250,000 distinct CDR3 sequences, with 20% to 30% appearing a single time and roughly 0.67% taken by the ten largest. The germline CDR1 and CDR2 sequences are SSHAT and FNYEAQ (reference sequence). The CDR3 length is 15 residues. This TCR came from a male donor with ankylosing spondylitis or in good health (not recorded which). The V call is TRBV7-7, the J call TRBJ2-1; D perhaps matches TRBD1 (5 bases). Sequences were obtained from blood, either unsorted or a sorted T cell fraction (not recorded which). Written as DNA, the CDR3 is TGTGCTAGGGGTAATGGGGATAGCTCCTACAATGAGCAGTTCTTC. This sequence encodes CARGNGDSSYNEQFF.